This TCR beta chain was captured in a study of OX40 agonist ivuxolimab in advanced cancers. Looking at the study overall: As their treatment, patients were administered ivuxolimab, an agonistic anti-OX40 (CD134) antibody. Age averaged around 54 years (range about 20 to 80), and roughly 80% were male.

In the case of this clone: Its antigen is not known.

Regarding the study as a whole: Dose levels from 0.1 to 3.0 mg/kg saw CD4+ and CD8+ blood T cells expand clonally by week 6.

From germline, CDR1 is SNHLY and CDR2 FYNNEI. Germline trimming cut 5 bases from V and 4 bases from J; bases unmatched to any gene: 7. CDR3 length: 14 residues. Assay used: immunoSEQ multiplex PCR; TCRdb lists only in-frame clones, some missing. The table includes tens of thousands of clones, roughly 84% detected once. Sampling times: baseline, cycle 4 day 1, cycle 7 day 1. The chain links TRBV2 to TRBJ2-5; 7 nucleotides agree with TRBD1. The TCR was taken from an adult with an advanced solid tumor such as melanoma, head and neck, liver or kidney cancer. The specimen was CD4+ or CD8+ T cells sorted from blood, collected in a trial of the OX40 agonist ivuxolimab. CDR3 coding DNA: TGTGCCAGCAGTTCAACAGGGGTCGTAGAGACCCAGTACTTC. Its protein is CASSSTGVVETQYF.